The 19 T cell receptor beta chains listed next were all sequenced from one sample in a study of T cell responses to AZD1222 COVID-19 vaccine. The data were produced by immunoSEQ multiplex PCR, yet TCRdb's version contains in-frame clones alone and is incomplete. The sample holds some 120,000 clones; around 92% are singletons and the top ten take 3.5% to 4.5%. This specimen was peripheral blood, taken on day 0 of AZD1222 vaccination. The receptors come from an adult in good health.

The rearrangement links TRBV7-6 to TRBJ1-4; perhaps TRBD1 as D (5 bases). The ends were cut back, 5 bases at V and 4 bases at J, with 14 bases in the middle. The germline CDR1 and CDR2 sequences are SGHVS and FNYEAQ. The CDR3 spans 15 residues. The CDR3 region is CASSGGGVLNEKLFF. The CDR3 DNA reads as TGTGCCAGCAGCGGGGGTGGGGTCCTTAATGAAAAACTGTTTTTT.

J is TRBJ2-1 and V is TRBV3-1 (or the pseudogene TRBV3-2), with D perhaps TRBD2 (6 bases). Trimming pared 4 bases from V and 4 bases from J, leaving 8 bases between. The CDR3 sequence is 13 residues long. Germline V gene data show CDR1 as LGHDT and CDR2 as YNNKEL (reference sequence). The CDR3 coding sequence is TGTGCCAGCAGCCGCCGGGAGTACAATGAGCAGTTCTTC. It is translated as CASSRREYNEQFF.

V gene TRBV7-7 combines with J gene TRBJ2-5; D possibly corresponds to TRBD2 (6 bases). The CDR3 totals 14 residues. V was shortened by 5 bases and J by 2 bases, with 12 bases between the two germline ends. The V gene's germline CDR1 is SSHAT and CDR2 FNYEAQ (reference sequence). The CDR3 is CASSVKGLQETQYF. The CDR3 nucleotides are TGTGCCAGCAGCGTTAAGGGACTGCAAGAGACCCAGTACTTC.

The chain links TRBV6-5 to TRBJ1-2; TRBD1 aligns across 9 bases. Germline V CDR1 and CDR2: MNHEY, SVGAGI. The J segment lost 3 bases and the V segment lost 0 bases, leaving 5 bases of the junction unmatched. The CDR3 covers 16 residues. CDR3 nucleotide sequence: TGTGCCAGCAGTTACTCTTGGGACAGGGTCGACTATGGCTACACCTTC. This translates into CASSYSWDRVDYGYTF.

The V and J genes are TRBV5-5 and TRBJ1-6, with 11 bases identical to TRBD1. CDR3 length: 15 amino acids. The trim removed 1 base at V and 9 bases at J, leaving 3 bases unmatched. The germline gives CDR1 SGHKS, CDR2 YYEKEE (reference sequence). The CDR3 region is CASSLTGTGGSPLHF. Written as DNA, the CDR3 is TGTGCCAGCAGCTTGACCGGGACAGGGGGTTCACCCCTCCACTTT.

The chain employs TRBV6-4 and TRBJ2-1; D unclear. Trimming took off 2 bases at V and 7 bases at J, with 9 bases between the two ends. The CDR3 has 13 amino acids. CDR1 and CDR2 from the germline V gene are MRHNA and SNTAGT. The CDR3 loop is CASSDDSINEQFF. The CDR3 DNA sequence: TGTGCCAGCAGTGACGATTCGATAAATGAGCAGTTCTTC.

This sequence joins TRBV20-1 and TRBJ2-7; 12 bases match TRBD2. Per the germline V gene, CDR1 is DFQATT and CDR2 is SNEGSKA (reference sequence). The CDR3 extends over 18 amino acids. Germline trimming cut 3 bases from V and 6 bases from J; bases unmatched to any gene: 18. CDR3 sequence: CSASKVASGRAPTGEQYF. CDR3 nucleotides: TGCAGTGCTAGTAAGGTTGCTAGCGGGAGGGCCCCTACGGGCGAGCAGTACTTC.

This chain joins TRBV28 and TRBJ1-5, with D unclear. V lost 11 bases, J lost 1 base, and 15 bases lay in between. Germline CDR1 reads MDHEN; CDR2 reads SYDVKM. CDR3 length: 14 amino acids. The CDR3 sequence: CAGGTLGSNQPQHF. The CDR3 bases are TGTGCCGGCGGAACTCTTGGGAGCAATCAGCCCCAGCATTTT.

This clone is a singleton in its sample. The chain carries TRBV14 and TRBJ1-1; the match to TRBD1 covers 7 bases. The CDR3 is 13 amino acids. CDR1 is SGHDN, CDR2 FVKESK, per germline. The trim removed 6 bases at V and 6 bases at J, leaving 7 bases unmatched. For the CDR3, the DNA is TGTGCCAGCAGGCCCACAGGGGCTCCTGAAGCTTTCTTT. Residues: CASRPTGAPEAFF.

The chain carries TRBV24-1 and TRBJ1-5; the D gene is possibly TRBD1 (5 bases). V lost 3 bases to trimming and J lost 1 base, with 12 bases between them. The CDR3 totals 16 residues. Germline V gene data show CDR1 as KGHDR and CDR2 as SFDVKD. Written as DNA, the CDR3 is TGTGCCACCAGTGATGCCGCTGGGGGGAGCAATCAGCCCCAGCATTTT. Translating gives CATSDAAGGSNQPQHF.

The chain uses TRBV4-1 and TRBJ2-7; 7 positions match TRBD1. Germline lookup yields CDR1 MGHRA and CDR2 YSYEKL. V trimming: 0 bases; J trimming: 2 bases; junction bases outside the gene matches: 4. The CDR3 has 15 amino acids. CDR3 DNA: TGCGCCAGCAGCCAAGAAGACAGGGCCCCCTACGAGCAGTACTTC. Protein sequence: CASSQEDRAPYEQYF.

V usage is TRBV6-5 and J usage is TRBJ1-5; perhaps TRBD1 as D (6 bases). Germline loops: CDR1 MNHEY, CDR2 SVGAGI. The V gene lost 6 bases and the J gene lost 9 bases, with 15 bases spanning the gap. The CDR3 is 13 amino acids. The CDR3: CASSDTGTRPQHF. The DNA of the CDR3 is TGTGCCAGCAGCGATACAGGGACGCGGCCCCAGCATTTT.

The V and J genes are TRBV18 and TRBJ2-1; a weak D match, TRBD2 (6 bases). This CDR3 region has 14 residues. Germline CDR1 and CDR2: KGHSH and LQKENI. The V and J ends lost 6 bases and 0 bases respectively, with 9 bases between them. CDR3 nucleotides: TGTGCCAGCTCCCCGGACTACTCCTACAATGAGCAGTTCTTC. Protein sequence: CASSPDYSYNEQFF.

The J gene is TRBJ1-3, the V gene TRBV19; tentative D call: TRBD1 (6 bases). V was shortened by 3 bases and J by 0 bases, with 15 bases between the two germline ends. The CDR3 is 17 residues long. Germline-derived CDR1 and CDR2 are LNHDA and SQIVND (reference sequence). This CDR3 is CASSIAPGAFSGNTIYF. CDR3 DNA sequence: TGTGCCAGTAGTATCGCTCCGGGGGCCTTCTCTGGAAACACCATATATTTT.

The V call is TRBV6-5, the J call TRBJ1-6; the D is unclear. Trimming pared 5 bases from V and 10 bases from J, leaving 15 bases between. Germline CDR1 is MNHEY and CDR2 is SVGAGI. CDR3 size: 14 residues. The CDR3 protein is CASSLSRFGSPLHF. The CDR3 nucleotides are TGTGCCAGCAGTCTGAGTCGCTTCGGCTCACCCCTCCACTTT.

The chain joins TRBV6-5 to TRBJ2-7, with a weak D call TRBD1 (5 bases). V was trimmed by 8 bases and J by 3 bases, leaving 11 bases between them. Germline V lookup: CDR1 MNHEY, CDR2 SVGAGI. The CDR3 spans 12 residues. CDR3 loop: CASGAGYYEQYF. DNA of the CDR3: TGTGCCAGCGGAGCAGGGTACTACGAGCAGTACTTC.

The chain is built from TRBV5-4 and TRBJ1-2; 8 nucleotides line up with TRBD1. V lost 0 bases, J lost 8 bases, and 6 bases stayed unmatched. The CDR3 spans 14 residues. Germline V gene sequence: CDR1 SGHNT, CDR2 YYREEE (reference sequence). Here the CDR3 reads CASSLAWTGSGYTF. DNA of the CDR3: TGTGCCAGCAGCTTGGCCTGGACAGGGAGCGGCTACACCTTC.

The rearrangement links TRBV30 to TRBJ2-7; possibly TRBD1 for D (6 bases). Germline V gene data show CDR1 as GTSNPN and CDR2 as SVGIG (reference sequence). The CDR3 is 15 residues long. Trimming pared 0 bases from V and 3 bases from J, leaving 15 bases between. The CDR3 bases are TGTGCCTGGAGTGTACAGGCAGGGGTGGTCTACGAGCAGTACTTC. This translates into CAWSVQAGVVYEQYF.

The chain joins TRBV19 to TRBJ2-3; 10 bases line up with TRBD2. The CDR3 length is 16 residues. Germline V gene sequence: CDR1 LNHDA, CDR2 SQIVND (reference sequence). The junction had 7 bases not matched to a gene; V was cut back by 2 bases and J by 5 bases. Written as DNA, the CDR3 is TGTGCCAGTAGTATACTTAGCGGGGGGACGGGAGATACGCAGTATTTT. Translation gives CASSILSGGTGDTQYF.